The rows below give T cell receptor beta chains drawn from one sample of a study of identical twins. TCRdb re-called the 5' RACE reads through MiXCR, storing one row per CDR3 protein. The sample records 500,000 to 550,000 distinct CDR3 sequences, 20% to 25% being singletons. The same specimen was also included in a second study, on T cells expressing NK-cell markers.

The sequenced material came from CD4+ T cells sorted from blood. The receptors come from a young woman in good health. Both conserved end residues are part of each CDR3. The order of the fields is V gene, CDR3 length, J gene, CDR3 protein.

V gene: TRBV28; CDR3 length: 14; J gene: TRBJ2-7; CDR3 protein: CASSLSGGHYEQYF
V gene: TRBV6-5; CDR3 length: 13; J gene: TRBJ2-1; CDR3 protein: CASSYRGGDEQFF
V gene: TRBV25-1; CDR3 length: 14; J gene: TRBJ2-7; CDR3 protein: CASSGSGLSYEQYF
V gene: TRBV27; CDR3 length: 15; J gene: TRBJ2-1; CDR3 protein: CASSLPDTSYNEQFF
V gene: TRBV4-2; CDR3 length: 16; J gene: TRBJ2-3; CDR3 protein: CASSQAQASSTDTQYF
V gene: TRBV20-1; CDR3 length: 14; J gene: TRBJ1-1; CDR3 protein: CSAMSGRLNTEAFF
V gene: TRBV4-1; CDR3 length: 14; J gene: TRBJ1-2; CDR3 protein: CASSQVGRGPGYTF
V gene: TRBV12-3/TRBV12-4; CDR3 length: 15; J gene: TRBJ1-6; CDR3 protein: CASSSVEGATSPLHF
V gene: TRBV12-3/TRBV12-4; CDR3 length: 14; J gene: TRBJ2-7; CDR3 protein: CASTSGAKSYEQYF
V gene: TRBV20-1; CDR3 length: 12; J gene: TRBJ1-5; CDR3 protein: CSATSRSGPQHF
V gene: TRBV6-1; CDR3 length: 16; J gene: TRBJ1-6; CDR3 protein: CASRADRGSYNSPLHF
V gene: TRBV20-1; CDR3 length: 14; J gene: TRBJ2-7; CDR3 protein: CSAVGQEPTYEQYF
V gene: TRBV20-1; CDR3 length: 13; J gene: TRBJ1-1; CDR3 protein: CSAMANLNTEAFF
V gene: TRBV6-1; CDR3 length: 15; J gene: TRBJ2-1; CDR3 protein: CASSPTDLSYNEQFF
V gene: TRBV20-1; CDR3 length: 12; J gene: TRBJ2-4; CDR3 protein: CSAGLAKNIQYF
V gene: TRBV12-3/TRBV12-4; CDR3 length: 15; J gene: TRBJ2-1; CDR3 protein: CASSGGLAGEDEQFF
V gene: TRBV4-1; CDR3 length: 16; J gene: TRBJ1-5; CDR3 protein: CASSQDPGQFNQPQHF
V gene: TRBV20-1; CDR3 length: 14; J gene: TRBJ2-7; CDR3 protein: CSASRAGPRGEQYF
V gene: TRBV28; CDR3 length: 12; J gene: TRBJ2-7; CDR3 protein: CASTSRVYEQYF
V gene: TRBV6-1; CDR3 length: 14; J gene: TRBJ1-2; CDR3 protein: CASSRGQGEYGYTF
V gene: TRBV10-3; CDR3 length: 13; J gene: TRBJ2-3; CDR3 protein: CAIKEASTDTQYF
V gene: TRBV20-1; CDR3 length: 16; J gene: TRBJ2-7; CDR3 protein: CSARDSGGARWYEQYF
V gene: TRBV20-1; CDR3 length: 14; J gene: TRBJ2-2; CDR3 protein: CSARERGNTGELFF
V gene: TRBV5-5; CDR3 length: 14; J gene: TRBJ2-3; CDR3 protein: CASSDGSGTDTQYF
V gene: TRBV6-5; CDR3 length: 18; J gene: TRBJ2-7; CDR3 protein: CASSYSGSWDRDSYEQYF
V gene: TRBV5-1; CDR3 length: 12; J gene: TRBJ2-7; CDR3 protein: CASSLFSAEQYF
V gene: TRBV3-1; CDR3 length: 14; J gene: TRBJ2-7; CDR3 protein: CASSLRDFSYEQYF
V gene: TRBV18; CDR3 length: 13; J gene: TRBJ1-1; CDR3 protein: CASSPNDRGEAFF
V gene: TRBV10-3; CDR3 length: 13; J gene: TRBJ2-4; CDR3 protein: CAISASAQNIQYF
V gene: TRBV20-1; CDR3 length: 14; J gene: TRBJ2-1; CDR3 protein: CSARGASEYNEQFF
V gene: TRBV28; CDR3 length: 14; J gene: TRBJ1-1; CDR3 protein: CASSLKRANTEAFF
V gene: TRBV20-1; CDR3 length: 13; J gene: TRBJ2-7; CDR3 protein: CSATKDRVNEQYF
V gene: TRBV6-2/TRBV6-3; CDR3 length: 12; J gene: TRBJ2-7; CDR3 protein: CASSLPASEQYF
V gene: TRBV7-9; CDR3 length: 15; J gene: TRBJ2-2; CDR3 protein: CAITTSGGATGELFF
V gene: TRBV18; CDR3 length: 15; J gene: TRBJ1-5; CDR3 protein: CASPTARKHNQPQHF
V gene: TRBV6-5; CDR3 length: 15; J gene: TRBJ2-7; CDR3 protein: CASRSSGLAGYEQYF
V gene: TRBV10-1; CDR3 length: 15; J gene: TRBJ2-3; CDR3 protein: CASSAGGDSTDTQYF
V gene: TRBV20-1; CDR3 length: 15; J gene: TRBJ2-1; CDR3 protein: CSASISRSSYNEQFF
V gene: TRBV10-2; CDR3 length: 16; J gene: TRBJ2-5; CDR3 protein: CASATRSSGYQETQYF
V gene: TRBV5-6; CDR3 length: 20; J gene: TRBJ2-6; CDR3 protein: CASSLGPWDRVRGGANVLTF
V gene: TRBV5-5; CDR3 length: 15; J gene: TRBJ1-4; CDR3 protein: CASSLGTLLDEKLFF
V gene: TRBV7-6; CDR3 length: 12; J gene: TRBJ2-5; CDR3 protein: CASSVPQETQYF
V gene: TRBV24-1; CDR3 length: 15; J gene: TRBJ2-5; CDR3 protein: CATSDPTTSGETQYF
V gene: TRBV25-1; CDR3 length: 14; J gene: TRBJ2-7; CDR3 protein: CASSEPGGTYEQYF
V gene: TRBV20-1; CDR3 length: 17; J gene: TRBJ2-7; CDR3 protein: CSARGGDRTSAISEQYF
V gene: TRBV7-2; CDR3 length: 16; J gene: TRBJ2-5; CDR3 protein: CASSLAWGDFQETQYF
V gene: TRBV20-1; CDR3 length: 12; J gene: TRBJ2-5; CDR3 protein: CSARSRGETQYF
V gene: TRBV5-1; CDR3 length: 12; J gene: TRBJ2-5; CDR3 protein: CASSLEGETQYF
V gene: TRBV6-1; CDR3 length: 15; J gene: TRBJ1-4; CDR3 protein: CASSEVGSGNEKLFF
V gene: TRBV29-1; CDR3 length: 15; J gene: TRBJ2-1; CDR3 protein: CSVEGRGQSYNEQFF
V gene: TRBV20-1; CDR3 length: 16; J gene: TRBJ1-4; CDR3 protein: CSAPSLGGGNNEKLFF